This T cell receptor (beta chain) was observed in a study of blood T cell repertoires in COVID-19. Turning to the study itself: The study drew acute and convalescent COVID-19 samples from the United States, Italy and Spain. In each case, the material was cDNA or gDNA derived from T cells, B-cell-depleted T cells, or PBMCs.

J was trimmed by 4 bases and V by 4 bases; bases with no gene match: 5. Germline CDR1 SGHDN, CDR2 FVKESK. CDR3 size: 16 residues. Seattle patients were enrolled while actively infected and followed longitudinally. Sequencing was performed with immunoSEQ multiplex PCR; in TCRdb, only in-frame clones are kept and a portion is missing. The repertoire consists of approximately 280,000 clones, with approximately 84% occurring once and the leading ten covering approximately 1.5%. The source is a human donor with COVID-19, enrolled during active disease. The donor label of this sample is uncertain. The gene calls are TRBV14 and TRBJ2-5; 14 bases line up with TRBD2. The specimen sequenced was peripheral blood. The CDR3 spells CASSPGLAGVGETQYF. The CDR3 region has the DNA TGTGCCAGCAGCCCGGGACTAGCGGGAGTAGGAGAGACCCAGTACTTC.